The next 3 T cell receptor beta chains were all read from a single sample in a study of beta chain features in type 1 diabetes. Reverse transcribing all isolated RNA meant expressed TCRB transcripts were sequenced. Libraries were prepared by immunoSEQ multiplex PCR; TCRdb keeps only in-frame clonotypes and omits some of them. The repertoire holds around 200,000 clones, with 10% to 15% as singletons. Input material: central memory CD4+ T cells from blood. The receptors originated from a woman younger than 30 in good health.

The chain links TRBV7-2 to TRBJ1-5, with TRBD1 as a possible D gene (6 bases). This CDR3 comprises 14 residues. Germline CDR1 is SGHTA and CDR2 is FQGNSA. V was shortened by 5 bases and J by 3 bases, with 11 bases between the two germline ends. The CDR3 sequence: CASSPGQFNQPQHF. CDR3 DNA sequence: TGTGCCAGCAGCCCCGGACAGTTCAATCAGCCCCAGCATTTT.

This clone was observed a handful of times. The chain carries TRBV20-1 and TRBJ2-1, with 9 nucleotides matching TRBD2. CDR3 length equals 9 residues. Germline CDR1 DFQATT, CDR2 SNEGSKA (reference sequence). J was trimmed by 14 bases and V by 8 bases; bases with no gene match: 4. CDR3 in amino acids: CSPGTSKFF. For the CDR3, the DNA is TGCAGTCCCGGGACTAGCAAGTTCTTC.

This clone was detected a few times. This rearrangement joins TRBV10-3 to TRBJ2-1, with 9 bases identical to TRBD1. Germline CDR1 ENHRY, CDR2 SYGVKD. With 11 bases clipped from V and 8 bases from J, the junction kept 13 bases outside the gene matches. The CDR3 extends over 14 amino acids. The CDR3 bases are TGTGCCCTACAACAGGGGGCTTTGAGCGATGAGCAGTTCTTC. Protein: CALQQGALSDEQFF.